The 15 T cell receptor beta chains given below trace back to one sample, sequenced in a study of blood T cell repertoires in COVID-19. Some clones are missing from TCRdb's copy, which holds only in-frame ones; the method was immunoSEQ multiplex PCR. In the table there are fewer than 70,000 clones, around 86% of which are singletons. Sequencing input: peripheral blood. These receptors all come from a man between 35 and 55 years old with COVID-19, enrolled during active disease.

The rearrangement joins TRBV5-1 to TRBJ1-6, with D tentatively TRBD1 (6 bases). Germline loops: CDR1 SGHRS, CDR2 YFSETQ. V was trimmed by 2 bases and J by 1 base, leaving 10 bases between them. There are 16 residues in the CDR3. Here the CDR3 reads CASSLTGQSYNSPLHF. The CDR3, as DNA: TGCGCCAGCAGCTTAACCGGACAGTCCTATAATTCACCCCTCCACTTT.

The chain has TRBV5-1 and TRBJ2-3; 10 bases match TRBD2. J gave up 6 bases and V 6 bases, and 10 bases lay outside the gene matches. Germline CDR1 reads SGHRS; CDR2 reads YFSETQ. CDR3 length: 15 residues. Here the CDR3 reads CASNSLAGGSDTQYF. The DNA of the CDR3 is TGCGCCAGCAACTCTTTAGCGGGGGGTTCCGATACGCAGTATTTT. Supplemented by reference TRBV5-1 and TRBJ2-3, the full variable domain reads KAGVTQTPRYLIKTRGQQVTLSCSPISGHRSVSWYQQTPGQGLQFLFEYFSETQRNKGNFPGRFSGRQFSNSRSEMNVSTLELGDSALYLCASNSLAGGSDTQYFGPGTRLTVL.

The chain uses TRBV7-2 and TRBJ1-5; 7 nucleotides align to TRBD1. The germline V gene encodes CDR1 SGHTA and CDR2 FQGNSA. The CDR3 spans 14 residues. Trimming cost V 5 bases and J 4 bases; bases outside gene matches: 5. The CDR3 DNA follows: TGTGCCAGCAGCCAGGGACAGAGGAATCAGCCCCAGCATTTT. Protein: CASSQGQRNQPQHF.

The chain joins TRBV29-1 to TRBJ1-1; D ambiguous. The CDR3 is 12 amino acids. The germline V gene encodes CDR1 SQVTM and CDR2 ANQGSEA. Between the trimmed V and J ends, which lost 6 bases and 1 base, there was a span of 9 bases. The CDR3: CSVWAANTEAFF. In DNA form, the CDR3 reads TGCAGCGTGTGGGCAGCGAACACTGAAGCTTTCTTT.

The V and J genes are TRBV7-8 and TRBJ1-2, with 8 positions matching TRBD1. This CDR3 contains 15 residues. V dropped 2 bases and J dropped 4; count of bases not matched to a gene: 6. CDR1 and CDR2 (germline): SGHVS, FQNEAQ. The CDR3 loop is CASSLSGGNGYGYTF. The DNA of the CDR3 is TGTGCCAGCAGCTTATCAGGGGGCAACGGCTATGGCTACACCTTC.

The rearrangement links TRBV7-8 to TRBJ1-5; D uncertain. Per the germline V gene, CDR1 is SGHVS and CDR2 is FQNEAQ. Trimming left V 5 bases short and J 5 bases short, with 10 bases between. This CDR3 is built from 13 residues. In DNA form, the CDR3 reads TGTGCCAGCAGCCCCTTCGAGGATCAGCCCCAGCATTTT. It encodes CASSPFEDQPQHF.

This clone occurred once. This rearrangement joins TRBV18 to TRBJ2-7, with TRBD2 matching 10 bases. This CDR3 contains 14 residues. The junction had 7 bases not matched to a gene; V was cut back by 6 bases and J by 5 bases. Germline values: CDR1 KGHSH, CDR2 LQKENI. The chain's CDR3 is CASSPGTSVNEQYF. For the CDR3, the DNA is TGTGCCAGCTCGCCCGGGACTAGCGTAAACGAGCAGTACTTC.

The chain has TRBV28 and TRBJ2-2, with 7 bases fitting TRBD2. Germline V lookup: CDR1 MDHEN, CDR2 SYDVKM. The junction had 7 bases not matched to a gene; V was cut back by 4 bases and J by 2 bases. The CDR3 extends over 16 amino acids. CDR3 loop: CASSSSGLVNTGELFF. The CDR3 nucleotides read TGTGCCAGCAGTTCCTCAGGACTAGTCAACACCGGGGAGCTGTTTTTT.

The chain has TRBV7-2 and TRBJ1-2; D might be TRBD1 (6 bases). Germline loops: CDR1 SGHTA, CDR2 FQGNSA. The CDR3 extends over 14 amino acids. With 5 bases removed from V and 2 bases from J, the gap between germline ends came to 12 bases. Written as DNA, the CDR3 is TGTGCCAGCAGCATAGGACAGCCCAACTATGGCTACACCTTC. Its protein is CASSIGQPNYGYTF. Full variable domain (outside the CDR3, taken from reference TRBV7-2 and TRBJ1-2): GAGVSQSPSNKVTEKGKDVELRCDPISGHTALYWYRQSLGQGLEFLIYFQGNSAPDKSGLPSDRFSAERTGGSVSTLTIQRTQQEDSAVYLCASSIGQPNYGYTFGSGTRLTVV.

The rearrangement links TRBV12-5 to TRBJ2-1; 7 bases map to TRBD2. V lost 1 base and J lost 1; bases outside the gene matches: 4. The CDR3 sequence is 16 residues long. Germline CDR1 LGHNT, CDR2 FRNRAP. In DNA, the CDR3 is TGTGCTAGTGGTTTGGGGCTAGCGGAATCCTACAATGAGCAGTTCTTC. It is translated as CASGLGLAESYNEQFF.

The chain combines TRBV2 with TRBJ1-4; D possibly corresponds to TRBD1 (6 bases). This CDR3 is built from 11 residues. The V gene lost 11 bases and the J gene lost 8 bases, with 12 bases spanning the gap. Germline CDR1 reads SNHLY; CDR2 reads FYNNEI. CDR3 sequence: CAGGGEEKLFF. The DNA of the CDR3 is TGTGCCGGTGGGGGCGAGGAAAAACTGTTTTTT. The variable domain in full, with the rest retrieved from reference TRBV2 and TRBJ1-4, is EPEVTQTPSHQVTQMGQEVILRCVPISNHLYFYWYRQILGQKVEFLVSFYNNEISEKSEIFDDQFSVERPDGSNFTLKIRSTKLEDSAMYFCAGGGEEKLFFGSGTQLSVL.

DNA of the CDR3: TGTGCCAGCAGTTCGACAGGGGACGAGCAGTACTTC. Protein: CASSSTGDEQYF. The gene calls are TRBV6-6 and TRBJ2-7; 8 bases are shared with TRBD1. Germline V lookup: CDR1 MNHNY, CDR2 SVGAGI (reference sequence). V lost 4 bases to trimming and J lost 5 bases; unmatched junction nucleotides: 1. The length of the CDR3 is 12 residues.

V and J are TRBV27 and TRBJ2-1, with TRBD1 matching 7 bases. The CDR3 loop spans 14 amino acids. Germline V gives CDR1 MNHEY, CDR2 SMNVEV (reference sequence). The V segment lost 6 bases and the J segment 4 bases; nucleotides outside the gene matches: 6. CDR3 coding DNA: TGTGCCAGCAGCATCACAGGGGATTACAATGAGCAGTTCTTC. It codes for CASSITGDYNEQFF.

The V call is TRBV6-6, the J call TRBJ2-2; D might be TRBD1 (6 bases). CDR1 is MNHNY and CDR2 is SVGAGI in the germline V gene (reference sequence). The ends were cut back, 6 bases at V and 5 bases at J, with 10 bases in the middle. The CDR3 runs to 13 residues. The CDR3 DNA follows: TGTGCCAGCAGCCCTGGACAGACCGGGGAGCTGTTTTTT. It specifies CASSPGQTGELFF.

V usage is TRBV5-1 and J usage is TRBJ1-6; TRBD1 agrees at 10 bases. This CDR3 has 16 residues. The J segment lost 5 bases and the V segment lost 1 base, leaving 3 bases of the junction unmatched. CDR1 SGHRS and CDR2 YFSETQ come from the germline V gene. The CDR3 coding sequence is TGCGCCAGCAGCTTGTTAGGACAGGGGGATAATTCACCCCTCCACTTT. Translated, it gives CASSLLGQGDNSPLHF.